Below are 21 T cell receptor beta chains sequenced from a single sample in a study of T cell changes during pregnancy in multiple sclerosis. Libraries were prepared by immunoSEQ multiplex PCR; TCRdb keeps only in-frame clonotypes and omits some of them. The table shows tens of thousands of clones, with approximately 90% occurring only once. Sequencing was performed on peripheral blood, taken before pregnancy. These receptors were collected from a female donor with multiple sclerosis, enrolled in a pregnancy study.

The chain couples TRBV19 to TRBJ1-2; 9 bases align to TRBD1. The V and J ends lost 6 bases and 3 bases, in that order; junction bases with no gene match: 8. The CDR3 has 15 residues. CDR1 is LNHDA and CDR2 is SQIVND in the germline V gene (reference sequence). The CDR3 sequence: CASSVAGQGDYGYTF. CDR3 DNA: TGTGCCAGTAGCGTAGCGGGACAGGGAGACTATGGCTACACCTTC.

The chain recombines TRBV6-5 with TRBJ1-2; TRBD1 matches 7 bases. The V segment lost 4 bases and the J segment 8 bases; nucleotides outside the gene matches: 7. Germline-derived CDR1 and CDR2 are MNHEY and SVGAGI. The CDR3 runs to 13 residues. DNA of the CDR3: TGTGCCAGCAGTTTTCGACAGGGTGGAGGCTACACCTTC. It yields the protein CASSFRQGGGYTF.

J is TRBJ2-2 and V is TRBV9, with 8 bases identical to TRBD1. There are 16 residues in the CDR3. Looked up from germline, CDR1 is SGDLS and CDR2 is YYNGEE. The V segment lost 4 bases and the J segment 5 bases; nucleotides outside the gene matches: 10. CDR3 coding DNA: TGTGCCAGCAGCCCCGGCAGGGGGCTGAATACCGGGGAGCTGTTTTTT. The encoded protein is CASSPGRGLNTGELFF. Full variable domain (outside the CDR3, taken from reference TRBV9 and TRBJ2-2): DSGVTQTPKHLITATGQRVTLRCSPRSGDLSVYWYQQSLDQGLQFLIQYYNGEERAKGNILERFSAQQFPDLHSELNLSSLELGDSALYFCASSPGRGLNTGELFFGEGSRLTVL.

This clone was observed a single time. CDR3 sequence: CATSRDLGDATKLFF. DNA for the CDR3: TGTGCCACCAGCAGAGATCTGGGAGATGCGACGAAACTGTTTTTT. The chain recombines TRBV15 with TRBJ1-4; D gene uncertain. The V gene's germline CDR1 is LNHNV and CDR2 YYDKDF (reference sequence). V was trimmed by 0 bases and J by 11 bases, leaving 16 bases between them. The CDR3 runs 15 residues.

V gene TRBV27 combines with J gene TRBJ1-1, with a tentative D call TRBD1 (6 bases). This CDR3 has 14 amino acids. Germline V gene sequence: CDR1 MNHEY, CDR2 SMNVEV (reference sequence). V lost 10 bases, J lost 4 bases, and 19 bases lay in between. The chain's CDR3 is CATSTGGRFTEAFF. The CDR3 DNA reads TGTGCCACCTCCACGGGGGGCCGATTCACTGAAGCTTTCTTT.

A single count supports this clone. This chain connects TRBV14 to TRBJ2-1; 9 bases map to TRBD2. The CDR3 spans 14 residues. The germline V gene has CDR1 SGHDN and CDR2 FVKESK. After removal of 6 bases from V and 7 bases from J, the junction contained 7 bases not matched to a gene. The CDR3 region has the DNA TGTGCCAGCAGGAATAGCGGGGGAGGGAATGAGCAGTTCTTC. Protein: CASRNSGGGNEQFF. Complete variable domain (other parts from reference TRBV14 and TRBJ2-1): EAGVTQFPSHSVIEKGQTVTLRCDPISGHDNLYWYRRVMGKEIKFLLHFVKESKQDESGMPNNRFLAERTGGTYSTLKVQPAELEDSGVYFCASRNSGGGNEQFFGPGTRLTVL.

The chain links TRBV5-5 to TRBJ1-4, with 9 bases lining up with TRBD1. V shed 4 bases and J 10 bases; nucleotides not matched to a gene: 11. CDR3 length: 15 amino acids. The germline CDR1 and CDR2 sequences are SGHKS and YYEKEE (reference sequence). For the CDR3, the DNA is TGTGCCAGCAGCCTCCGTTCTACAGGGGGCGGAAAACTGTTTTTT. Protein sequence: CASSLRSTGGGKLFF.

This chain uses TRBV6-5 with TRBJ2-5, with D perhaps matching TRBD2 (6 bases). Trimming took off 6 bases at V and 5 bases at J, with 13 bases between the two ends. The CDR3 consists of 13 residues. Germline assignment: CDR1 MNHEY and CDR2 SVGAGI. The CDR3 DNA sequence: TGTGCCAGCAGCCGGGGACTCTGGGAGACCCAGTACTTC. Translated, it gives CASSRGLWETQYF.

The V and J genes are TRBV7-2 and TRBJ1-5; 11 nucleotides match TRBD1. Germline V gives CDR1 SGHTA, CDR2 FQGNSA. The junction had 7 bases not matched to a gene; V was cut back by 5 bases and J by 4 bases. This CDR3 spans 16 amino acids. The CDR3 here is CASSPTDRGPNQPQHF. The CDR3 nucleotides read TGTGCCAGCAGCCCAACGGACAGGGGGCCAAATCAGCCCCAGCATTTT.

This clone was counted a few times. The genes are TRBV5-6 and TRBJ1-6; D may be TRBD1 (5 bases). Looked up from germline, CDR1 is SGHDT and CDR2 is YYEEEE. The CDR3 extends over 16 amino acids. The germline V and J ends were trimmed by 5 bases and 6 bases, with 18 bases remaining between them. CDR3 nucleotide sequence: TGTGCCAGCAGTTTGAGGGGCCTACCTATTAATTCACCCCTCCACTTT. It yields the protein CASSLRGLPINSPLHF.

V gene TRBV25-1 combines with J gene TRBJ2-1; D is undetermined. The length of the CDR3 is 13 residues. Germline CDR1 reads MGHDK; CDR2 reads SYGVNS. Trimming pared 3 bases from V and 0 bases from J, leaving 3 bases between. The CDR3: CASSDSSYNEQFF. The CDR3 nucleotides are TGTGCCAGCAGTGACAGCTCCTACAATGAGCAGTTCTTC.

The chain uses TRBV19 and TRBJ2-2, with D possibly matching TRBD2 (6 bases). Trimming cost V 7 bases and J 5 bases, with 14 bases left between them. Germline CDR1 and CDR2: LNHDA and SQIVND (reference sequence). The CDR3 has 14 residues. CDR3 region: CASMEGQKTGELFF. CDR3 in DNA: TGTGCCAGTATGGAGGGGCAGAAAACCGGGGAGCTGTTTTTT.

The chain is built from TRBV7-9 and TRBJ1-5; perhaps TRBD1 as D (5 bases). The CDR3 has 18 amino acids. The germline gives CDR1 SEHNR, CDR2 FQNEAQ (reference sequence). Trimming took 2 bases from V and 3 from J, leaving 20 bases between them. The CDR3 region has the DNA TGTGCCAGCAGCTTATCTGGGCCCCGGGGGGTTACCAATCAGCCCCAGCATTTT. It specifies CASSLSGPRGVTNQPQHF.

J is TRBJ1-4 and V is TRBV29-1; D possibly corresponds to TRBD1 (6 bases). The CDR3 totals 13 residues. V shed 5 bases and J shed 5 bases, with 12 bases lying between them. The germline V gene encodes CDR1 SQVTM and CDR2 ANQGSEA. The CDR3 loop is CSVYRTENEKLFF. In DNA form, the CDR3 reads TGCAGCGTTTACCGGACAGAGAATGAAAAACTGTTTTTT.

The chain has TRBV7-8 and TRBJ2-7; 9 positions match TRBD2. This CDR3 has 17 amino acids. V was clipped by 1 base and J by 6 bases; unmatched bases: 13. Germline-derived CDR1 and CDR2 are SGHVS and FQNEAQ. The CDR3 nucleotides read TGTGCCAGCAGCTTAGGGGCCCGGCTAGCGGGGATGAGCGAGCAGTACTTC. Its protein is CASSLGARLAGMSEQYF.

The genes are TRBV9 and TRBJ1-2, with D unclear. The CDR3 runs 16 residues. Germline V gives CDR1 SGDLS, CDR2 YYNGEE. The germline V and J ends were trimmed by 2 bases and 4 bases, with 18 bases remaining between them. The CDR3 nucleotides are TGTGCCAGCAGCGTGCCAGGTGGCGGGTTGGTCTATGGCTACACCTTC. Translating it yields CASSVPGGGLVYGYTF. The full variable domain, in which reference TRBV9 and TRBJ1-2 provide the parts outside the CDR3, is DSGVTQTPKHLITATGQRVTLRCSPRSGDLSVYWYQQSLDQGLQFLIQYYNGEERAKGNILERFSAQQFPDLHSELNLSSLELGDSALYFCASSVPGGGLVYGYTFGSGTRLTVV.

The chain is built from TRBV6-1 and TRBJ2-1; the match to TRBD1 covers 8 bases. The junction had 6 bases not matched to a gene; V was cut back by 0 bases and J by 8 bases. This CDR3 spans 15 amino acids. Germline V gene lookup returns CDR1 MNHNS and CDR2 SASEGT. CDR3 sequence (DNA): TGTGCCAGCAGTGAAGCGGACCAGGGGGCTGATGAGCAGTTCTTC. This gives the protein CASSEADQGADEQFF.

This chain joins TRBV10-3 and TRBJ1-2; D may be TRBD1 (5 bases). Germline V gives CDR1 ENHRY, CDR2 SYGVKD. The CDR3 totals 19 residues. V gave up 7 bases and J gave up 3 bases, with 30 bases separating them. The CDR3 DNA follows: TGTGCCATCAAGGACCTCAGGGCAGCCCGCCAAGGGGCAGACTATGGCTACACCTTC. Encoded protein: CAIKDLRAARQGADYGYTF.

The gene calls are TRBV5-1 and TRBJ1-2; tentative D call: TRBD1 (6 bases). The CDR3 extends over 14 amino acids. Trimming took off 2 bases at V and 3 bases at J, with 11 bases between the two ends. CDR1 and CDR2 (germline): SGHRS, YFSETQ. Here the CDR3 DNA reads TGCGCCAGCAGCTTTTACAGGGAAGACTATGGCTACACCTTC. Its translation: CASSFYREDYGYTF.

This chain links TRBV29-1 with TRBJ1-1; D is perhaps TRBD1 (5 bases). This CDR3 has 17 residues. With 0 bases removed from V and 0 bases from J, the gap between germline ends came to 17 bases. Germline assignment: CDR1 SQVTM and CDR2 ANQGSEA. CDR3 sequence: CSVEDRRRQPMNTEAFF. CDR3 bases: TGCAGCGTTGAAGATCGTAGGAGACAGCCCATGAACACTGAAGCTTTCTTT. The full variable domain, rest sourced from reference TRBV29-1 and TRBJ1-1, is SAVISQKPSRDICQRGTSLTIQCQVDSQVTMMFWYRQQPGQSLTLIATANQGSEATYESGFVIDKFPISRPNLTFSTLTVSNMSPEDSSIYLCSVEDRRRQPMNTEAFFGQGTRLTVV.

This chain links TRBV9 with TRBJ1-2; 8 nucleotides match TRBD1. Unmatched junction bases numbered 6, after V lost 3 bases and J lost 5 bases. The CDR3 runs 14 residues. Per germline, CDR1 SGDLS and CDR2 YYNGEE. CDR3: CASSAGQGAYGYTF. In nucleotides, the CDR3 is TGTGCCAGCAGCGCTGGACAGGGAGCTTATGGCTACACCTTC.